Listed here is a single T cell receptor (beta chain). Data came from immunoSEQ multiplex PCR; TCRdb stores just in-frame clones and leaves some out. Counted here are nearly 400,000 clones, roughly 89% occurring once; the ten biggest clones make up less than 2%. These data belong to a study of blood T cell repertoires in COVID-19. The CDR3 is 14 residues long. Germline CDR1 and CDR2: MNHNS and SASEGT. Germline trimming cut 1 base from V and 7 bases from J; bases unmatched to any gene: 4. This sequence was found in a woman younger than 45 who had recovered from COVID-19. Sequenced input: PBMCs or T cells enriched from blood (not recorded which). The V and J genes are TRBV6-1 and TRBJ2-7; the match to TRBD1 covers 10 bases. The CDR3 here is CASSEGQGAREQYF. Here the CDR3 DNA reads TGTGCCAGCAGTGAAGGACAGGGGGCAAGAGAGCAGTACTTC.